A single sample is the source of the 24 T cell receptor beta chains below, sequenced in a study of T cells after yellow fever vaccination. TCRdb itself ran the 5' RACE reads through MiXCR, one entry per CDR3 protein. This sample yields over 100,000 distinct CDR3 sequences, of which under 9% are seen a single time; roughly 27% belongs to the top ten. Sequencing used CD8+ T cells sorted from PBMCs, obtained 45 days after the yellow fever booster vaccination. The receptors were sampled from a man aged 25-45 years who received the YFV17D yellow fever vaccine.

The chain links TRBV24-1 to TRBJ2-4; a weak D match, TRBD2 (6 bases). Germline CDR1 KGHDR, CDR2 SFDVKD. The ends were cut back, 4 bases at V and 0 bases at J, with 9 bases in the middle. The CDR3 runs 15 residues. The CDR3 bases are TGTGCCACCAGTGAGAGGAGGGTAGCCAAAAACATTCAGTACTTC. As protein: CATSERRVAKNIQYF.

This clonotype was detected many times. The chain employs TRBV5-1 and TRBJ2-1; 9 bases map to TRBD1. V lost 4 bases and J lost 3; bases outside the gene matches: 5. CDR3 length equals 15 residues. CDR1 and CDR2 (germline): SGHRS, YFSETQ. The CDR3 coding sequence is TGCGCCAGCAGCCTGACAGGGGGATACTACAATGAGCAGTTCTTC. Translating gives CASSLTGGYYNEQFF.

This clonotype was counted ten times or more. V is TRBV27 and J is TRBJ2-1; 8 bases agree with TRBD1. J was trimmed by 5 bases and V by 6 bases; bases with no gene match: 6. This CDR3 is 14 amino acids long. Germline V gene data show CDR1 as MNHEY and CDR2 as SMNVEV (reference sequence). CDR3 region: CASRPGGSNNEQFF. As DNA, the CDR3 is TGTGCCAGCAGACCAGGGGGCTCTAACAATGAGCAGTTCTTC.

This clonotype was seen ten or more times. This chain links TRBV24-1 with TRBJ2-1; TRBD1 or TRBD2 may be the D gene (6 bases each). Germline V CDR1 and CDR2: KGHDR, SFDVKD. The CDR3 covers 18 residues. Between the trimmed V and J ends, which lost 9 bases and 0 bases, there was a span of 23 bases. The CDR3 DNA sequence: TGTGCCACCCAGGCAGGGGAGGCGGAGGAGTCCTCCTACAATGAGCAGTTCTTC. Translation gives CATQAGEAEESSYNEQFF.

In this sample, this clonotype turned up many times. The CDR3 protein is CASSATTGFSYEQYF. The CDR3, as DNA: TGTGCCAGCAGCGCGACGACAGGGTTCTCCTACGAGCAGTACTTC. The V and J genes are TRBV9 and TRBJ2-7; 7 bases are a match to TRBD1. Germline CDR1 SGDLS, CDR2 YYNGEE. The trim removed 3 bases at V and 0 bases at J, leaving 6 bases unmatched. This CDR3 is built from 15 residues. The variable domain in full, completed from reference TRBV9 and TRBJ2-7, reads DSGVTQTPKHLITATGQRVTLRCSPRSGDLSVYWYQQSLDQGLQFLIQYYNGEERAKGNILERFSAQQFPDLHSELNLSSLELGDSALYFCASSATTGFSYEQYFGPGTRLTVT.

The chain couples TRBV6-1 to TRBJ2-2; 7 nucleotides line up with TRBD1. V lost 7 bases to trimming and J lost 6 bases; unmatched junction nucleotides: 14. The germline gives CDR1 MNHNS, CDR2 SASEGT. The CDR3 has 16 residues. The DNA of the CDR3 is TGTGCCAGCACGGGACAGAATGTTATGTTCGCCGGGGAGCTGTTTTTT. Translated: CASTGQNVMFAGELFF.

This clonotype was seen at least ten times. This chain connects TRBV5-1 to TRBJ1-4; 7 nucleotides line up with TRBD1. The V segment lost 2 bases and the J segment 6 bases; nucleotides outside the gene matches: 4. CDR3 length equals 14 residues. The germline V gene has CDR1 SGHRS and CDR2 YFSETQ. Here the CDR3 DNA reads TGCGCCAGCAGCTTCGGGACAGACGATGAAAAACTGTTTTTT. This sequence encodes CASSFGTDDEKLFF.

Many counts were recorded for this clonotype. This chain connects TRBV20-1 to TRBJ2-3, with D perhaps being TRBD1 or TRBD2 (5 bases each). The CDR3 covers 13 residues. Germline V gives CDR1 DFQATT, CDR2 SNEGSKA (reference sequence). The ends were cut back, 3 bases at V and 6 bases at J, with 13 bases in the middle. The CDR3 coding sequence is TGCAGTGCTAGGGACGGGACCGATGATACGCAGTATTTT. Amino acids: CSARDGTDDTQYF.

This clonotype was recorded many times. The chain couples TRBV14 to TRBJ2-5; D is undetermined. The CDR3 covers 13 residues. V was pared by 3 bases and J by 0 bases, with 5 bases between. Germline lookup yields CDR1 SGHDN and CDR2 FVKESK. Here the CDR3 reads CASSHGYQETQYF. DNA for the CDR3: TGTGCCAGCAGCCACGGGTACCAAGAGACCCAGTACTTC.

This clonotype was observed at least ten times. This chain joins TRBV27 and TRBJ1-3; D unclear. Deletions cut 6 bases from V and 0 bases from J, with 9 bases between. The CDR3 consists of 14 residues. Germline CDR1 is MNHEY and CDR2 is SMNVEV (reference sequence). This chain's CDR3 is CASRPGVSGNTIYF. In DNA, the CDR3 is TGTGCCAGCAGACCGGGTGTCTCTGGAAACACCATATATTTT.

This clonotype showed up just a few times. The V gene is TRBV7-9, the J gene TRBJ2-4, with TRBD1 matching over 8 bases. Germline V lookup: CDR1 SEHNR, CDR2 FQNEAQ (reference sequence). The V and J ends lost 1 base and 4 bases, in that order; junction bases with no gene match: 9. The CDR3 loop spans 17 amino acids. The CDR3 nucleotides are TGTGCCAGCAGCTTAGGGTATGGACAGGGAGATAAAAACATTCAGTACTTC. It is translated as CASSLGYGQGDKNIQYF.

The J gene is TRBJ2-6, the V gene TRBV5-1, with TRBD1 as a possible D gene (5 bases). Trimming took off 0 bases at V and 2 bases at J, with 18 bases between the two ends. The CDR3 extends over 19 amino acids. Germline values: CDR1 SGHRS, CDR2 YFSETQ. Written as DNA, the CDR3 is TGCGCCAGCAGCTTGGGGGGCTTGGTGAGAGTGACTGGGGCCAACGTCCTGACTTTC. Translated, it gives CASSLGGLVRVTGANVLTF.

There are many counts of this clonotype. The V and J genes are TRBV4-3 and TRBJ2-7, with 7 bases matching TRBD2. The V segment lost 2 bases and the J segment 2 bases; nucleotides outside the gene matches: 3. The CDR3 contains 14 residues. CDR1 is LGHNA and CDR2 is YSLEER in the germline V gene. CDR3 sequence reads: CASSQFAGAYEQYF. CDR3 nucleotide sequence: TGCGCCAGCAGCCAATTTGCGGGGGCCTACGAGCAGTACTTC.

This clonotype was observed a few times. The V call is TRBV25-1, the J call TRBJ2-6; no clear D gene. V gave up 5 bases and J gave up 0 bases, with 14 bases separating them. This CDR3 is 17 amino acids long. Germline lookup yields CDR1 MGHDK and CDR2 SYGVNS. The CDR3 spells CASSRTTSTSGANVLTF. DNA of the CDR3: TGTGCCAGCAGTCGGACCACATCCACCTCTGGGGCCAACGTCCTGACTTTC. The full variable domain, its missing parts supplied by reference TRBV25-1 and TRBJ2-6, is EADIYQTPRYLVIGTGKKITLECSQTMGHDKMYWYQQDPGMELHLIHYSYGVNSTEKGDLSSESTVSRIRTEHFPLTLESARPSHTSQYLCASSRTTSTSGANVLTFGAGSRLTVL.

Many counts were recorded for this clonotype. This chain connects TRBV30 to TRBJ1-1; D not certain. V dropped 4 bases and J dropped 4 bases, with 7 bases sitting between them. The CDR3 covers 11 residues. Germline CDR1 is GTSNPN and CDR2 is SVGIG (reference sequence). The CDR3: CAWIPGTEAFF. The CDR3 DNA reads TGTGCCTGGATCCCGGGCACTGAAGCTTTCTTT.

This clonotype was counted between two and nine times. The V call is TRBV29-1, the J call TRBJ2-7; 7 bases match TRBD2. This CDR3 has 11 residues. The germline V gene has CDR1 SQVTM and CDR2 ANQGSEA. The ends lost 6 bases at V and 9 bases at J; junction bases unmatched: 8. The CDR3 reads CSVAGLDRQYF. In nucleotides, the CDR3 is TGCAGCGTCGCCGGACTAGACCGGCAGTACTTC.

The chain links TRBV18 to TRBJ2-7, with D maybe TRBD1 (5 bases). The CDR3 extends over 14 amino acids. From germline, CDR1 is KGHSH and CDR2 LQKENI. Trimming removed 2 bases from V and 2 bases from J, with 10 bases in between. CDR3 sequence: CASSPSRAPYEQYF. CDR3 nucleotides: TGTGCCAGCTCACCAAGCAGGGCCCCCTACGAGCAGTACTTC.

This clonotype was picked up many times. The chain recombines TRBV2 with TRBJ1-1, with TRBD1 identical over 8 bases. This CDR3 comprises 13 residues. V was clipped by 6 bases and J by 3 bases; unmatched bases: 3. CDR1 is SNHLY, CDR2 FYNNEI, per germline. The CDR3 protein is CASSKTGDTEAFF. CDR3 coding DNA: TGTGCCAGCAGCAAGACAGGGGACACTGAAGCTTTCTTT.

The sample holds many counts of this clonotype. The chain recombines TRBV15 with TRBJ2-7; TRBD2 is a possible D gene (6 bases). V dropped 0 bases and J dropped 3 bases, with 12 bases sitting between them. Germline V lookup: CDR1 LNHNV, CDR2 YYDKDF (reference sequence). The length of the CDR3 is 15 residues. The CDR3 loop reads CATSRDLREYYEQYF. The CDR3 DNA reads as TGTGCCACCAGCAGAGATCTTCGGGAGTACTACGAGCAGTACTTC.

There are many counts of this clonotype. This chain links TRBV27 with TRBJ2-1; D gene unclear. Germline V CDR1 and CDR2: MNHEY, SMNVEV (reference sequence). Trimming pared 6 bases from V and 6 bases from J, leaving 9 bases between. CDR3 length: 12 amino acids. CDR3 region: CASSHSVNEQFF. In DNA, the CDR3 is TGTGCCAGCAGCCATTCCGTCAATGAGCAGTTCTTC.

CDR3 in DNA: TGCGCCAGCAGAAATGGGTACACTGAAGCTTTCTTT. Its protein is CASRNGYTEAFF. The rearrangement uses TRBV5-1 and TRBJ1-1, with D unresolved. The germline CDR1 and CDR2 sequences are SGHRS and YFSETQ. This CDR3 has 12 residues. V was cut by 5 bases and J by 3 bases, with 8 bases left in between.

This clonotype was seen a few times. V gene TRBV16 combines with J gene TRBJ2-1; 7 bases align to TRBD1. V was pared by 0 bases and J by 7 bases, with 12 bases of the junction left unmatched. The CDR3 sequence is 17 residues long. Looked up from germline, CDR1 is KGHSY and CDR2 is FQNENV. The CDR3 loop is CASSQSRTGTRKNEQFF. CDR3 nucleotides: TGTGCCAGCAGCCAATCCCGGACAGGTACTCGTAAAAATGAGCAGTTCTTC.

As for this clonotype: This may be a read error: a much more frequent sequence differs by one nucleotide. The rearrangement links TRBV5-1 to TRBJ2-7, with D perhaps TRBD2 (5 bases). The CDR3 runs 14 residues. Per the germline V gene, CDR1 is SGHRS and CDR2 is YFSETQ. Trimming pared 3 bases from V and 6 bases from J, leaving 16 bases between. CDR3 residues: CASSSDGIGFEQYF. CDR3 coding DNA: TGCGCCAGCAGCTCCGACGGGATAGGCTTCGAGCAGTACTTC.

This clonotype was seen at least ten times. V usage is TRBV9 and J usage is TRBJ1-5, with a possible D match to TRBD1 (6 bases). V was clipped by 2 bases and J by 2 bases, with 11 bases between them. CDR1 is SGDLS and CDR2 is YYNGEE in the germline V gene. The CDR3 has 15 amino acids. CDR3 nucleotide sequence: TGTGCCAGCAGCGTGGGGACAACGGGCAATCAGCCCCAGCATTTT. Its translation: CASSVGTTGNQPQHF. The whole variable domain, filled in from reference TRBV9 and TRBJ1-5, reads DSGVTQTPKHLITATGQRVTLRCSPRSGDLSVYWYQQSLDQGLQFLIQYYNGEERAKGNILERFSAQQFPDLHSELNLSSLELGDSALYFCASSVGTTGNQPQHFGDGTRLSIL.